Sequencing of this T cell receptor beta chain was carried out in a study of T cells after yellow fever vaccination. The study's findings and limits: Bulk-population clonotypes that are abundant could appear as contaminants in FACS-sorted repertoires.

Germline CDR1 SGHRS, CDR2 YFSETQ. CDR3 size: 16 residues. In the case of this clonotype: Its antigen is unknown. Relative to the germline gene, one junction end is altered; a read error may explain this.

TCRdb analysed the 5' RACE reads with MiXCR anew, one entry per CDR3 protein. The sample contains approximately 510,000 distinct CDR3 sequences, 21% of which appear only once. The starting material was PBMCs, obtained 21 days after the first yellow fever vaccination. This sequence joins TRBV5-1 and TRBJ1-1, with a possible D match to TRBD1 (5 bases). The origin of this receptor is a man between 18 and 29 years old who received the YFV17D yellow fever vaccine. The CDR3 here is CASNLDGRVIFSEAFF. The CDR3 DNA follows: TGCGCCAGCAACTTGGATGGCAGGGTAATTTTCTCTGAAGCTTTCTTT.